This is a list of T cell receptor beta chains from one sample in a study of identical twins. TCRdb re-called the 5' RACE reads with MiXCR, one entry per CDR3 protein. Of 350,000 to 600,000 distinct CDR3 sequences listed, approximately 15% are singletons. These same data were also listed under a study on yellow fever vaccine responses in identical twins.

Sample: CD4+ T cells sorted from blood. These receptors all come from a woman aged 18-30 years in good health. Each CDR3 is given with its conserved first and last residue. D genes are given only for firm matches. Clone size is stated in some rows and not others, as once, few, many or a class when expanded.

j_call | clone_size | d_call | v_call | cdr3_aa | cdr3_nt
TRBJ2-7 | once | NA | TRBV28 | CASSVRNSYEQYF | TGTGCCAGCAGTGTCAGGAATTCCTACGAGCAGTACTTC
TRBJ2-1 | many | NA | TRBV24-1 | CATSDSLGGLSYNEQFF | TGTGCCACCAGTGATTCCCTTGGGGGCCTAAGCTACAATGAGCAGTTCTTC
TRBJ1-3 | few | TRBD1 | TRBV5-1 | CASSRDSDSGNTIYF | TGCGCCAGCAGCCGGGACAGCGATTCTGGAAACACCATATATTTT
TRBJ2-5 | NA | NA | TRBV4-3 | CASSQERTGFLQETQYF | TGCGCCAGCAGCCAAGAAAGAACAGGGTTCCTCCAGGAGACCCAGTACTTC
TRBJ2-1 | many | NA | TRBV5-1 | CASSPALSSYNEQFF | TGCGCCAGCAGCCCTGCCCTAAGCTCCTACAATGAGCAGTTCTTC
TRBJ2-3 | NA | TRBD1 | TRBV7-3 | CASSAQGATDTQYF | TGTGCCAGCAGCGCACAGGGGGCCACAGATACGCAGTATTTT
TRBJ1-2 | few | TRBD1 | TRBV28 | CASSLDRGSYGYTF | TGTGCCAGCAGTTTAGACAGGGGATCCTATGGCTACACCTTC
TRBJ2-2 | NA | NA | TRBV14 | CASSQEGFFGELFF | TGTGCCAGCAGCCAAGAGGGTTTCTTCGGGGAGCTGTTTTTT
TRBJ2-7 | few | NA | TRBV7-2 | CASALGGQYYEQYF | TGTGCCAGCGCCCTGGGGGGGCAGTACTACGAGCAGTACTTC
TRBJ2-7 | NA | TRBD1 | TRBV27 | CASSPKDRDEQYF | TGTGCCAGCAGTCCGAAGGACAGGGACGAGCAGTACTTC
TRBJ1-5 | many | NA | TRBV5-1 | CASSWGPESNQPQHF | TGCGCCAGCAGCTGGGGCCCCGAGTCCAATCAGCCCCAGCATTTT
TRBJ2-5 | few | NA | TRBV28 | CASSQPRDQETQYF | TGTGCCAGCAGTCAGCCCAGGGACCAAGAGACCCAGTACTTC
TRBJ2-1 | many | TRBD2 | TRBV20-1 | CSARTGGSYNEQFF | TGCAGTGCTAGAACGGGGGGCTCCTACAATGAGCAGTTCTTC
TRBJ1-1 | few | NA | TRBV18 | CASSPPSHKNTEAFF | TGTGCCAGCTCACCCCCGTCACACAAGAACACTGAAGCTTTCTTT
TRBJ2-7 | NA | NA | TRBV29-1 | CSVARDKTYEQYF | TGCAGCGTGGCCCGGGACAAAACCTACGAGCAGTACTTC
TRBJ1-1 | NA | TRBD1 | TRBV5-1 | CASSGGQVNTEAFF | TGCGCCAGCAGCGGAGGACAGGTAAACACTGAAGCTTTCTTT
TRBJ2-1 | few | NA | TRBV20-1 | CSARDSAYNEQFF | TGCAGTGCTAGAGATTCAGCCTACAATGAGCAGTTCTTC
TRBJ2-7 | NA | TRBD1 | TRBV20-1 | CSARTSGQGYYEQYF | TGCAGTGCTAGGACCTCCGGACAGGGTTACTACGAGCAGTACTTC
TRBJ2-5 | many | NA | TRBV7-2 | CASNQGLQETQYF | TGTGCCAGCAACCAGGGGCTACAAGAGACCCAGTACTTC
TRBJ2-3 | few | NA | TRBV5-4 | CASSLGVDPDTQYF | TGTGCCAGCAGCTTGGGTGTAGATCCAGATACGCAGTATTTT
TRBJ2-3 | NA | TRBD2 | TRBV9 | CASSVAERGRTSTDTQYF | TGTGCCAGCAGCGTAGCGGAGCGGGGGAGGACTAGCACAGATACGCAGTATTTT
TRBJ1-2 | many | NA | TRBV7-2 | CASSLVPQGWDNYGYTF | TGTGCCAGCAGCTTAGTCCCCCAGGGATGGGATAACTATGGCTACACCTTC
TRBJ2-2 | few | TRBD2 | TRBV5-1 | CASSLAVAGTGELFF | TGCGCCAGCAGCTTGGCGGTAGCGGGCACCGGGGAGCTGTTTTTT
TRBJ2-1 | NA | NA | TRBV28 | CASRNLYNEQFF | TGTGCCAGCAGGAACCTGTACAATGAGCAGTTCTTC
TRBJ2-3 | NA | TRBD2 | TRBV7-3 | CASSLTFRDGGADTQYF | TGTGCCAGCAGCTTAACGTTCAGGGACGGGGGGGCTGATACGCAGTATTTT
TRBJ2-7 | many | NA | TRBV5-1 | CASSLRPQGLLHEQYF | TGCGCCAGCAGCTTGAGACCGCAGGGTTTGCTGCACGAGCAGTACTTC
TRBJ2-2 | few | NA | TRBV5-6 | CASSLPPGNTGELFF | TGTGCCAGCAGCTTGCCCCCAGGGAACACCGGGGAGCTGTTTTTT
TRBJ2-7 | NA | NA | TRBV6-1 | CASSEASNSGYEQYF | TGTGCCAGCAGTGAAGCGTCAAACTCGGGTTACGAGCAGTACTTC
TRBJ2-1 | many | NA | TRBV7-2 | CASSFDYASYNEQFF | TGTGCCAGCAGCTTCGACTACGCTTCCTACAATGAGCAGTTCTTC
TRBJ2-7 | many | NA | TRBV12-3/TRBV12-4 | CASRRLYEQYF | TGTGCCAGCAGGCGGCTCTACGAGCAGTACTTC
TRBJ2-1 | few | NA | TRBV15 | CATSRHRDPQFF | TGTGCCACCAGCAGACACCGGGACCCACAGTTCTTC
TRBJ2-5 | NA | TRBD1 | TRBV7-9 | CASSKTGGNQETQYF | TGTGCCAGCAGCAAAACAGGGGGGAATCAAGAGACCCAGTACTTC
TRBJ2-7 | few | NA | TRBV29-1 | CSVASGTEQYF | TGCAGCGTTGCCAGTGGGACCGAGCAGTACTTC
TRBJ2-3 | few | TRBD2 | TRBV12-3/TRBV12-4 | CASTRSGSGTDTQYF | TGTGCCAGCACCCGTAGCGGGAGTGGAACAGATACGCAGTATTTT
TRBJ2-7 | NA | TRBD1 | TRBV7-2 | CASSLGQGQAYEQYF | TGTGCCAGCAGCTTGGGACAGGGCCAAGCCTACGAGCAGTACTTC
TRBJ1-6 | NA | NA | TRBV20-1 | CSGLGQGKNSPLHF | TGCAGTGGGTTGGGGCAGGGGAAAAATTCACCCCTCCACTTT
TRBJ2-1 | NA | TRBD2 | TRBV24-1 | CATSDNSILAGVYNEQFF | TGTGCCACCAGTGACAACTCCATACTAGCGGGGGTCTACAATGAGCAGTTCTTC
TRBJ2-5 | NA | TRBD2 | TRBV5-1 | CASSPTSVSQETQYF | TGCGCCAGCAGCCCTACTAGCGTCTCTCAAGAGACCCAGTACTTC
TRBJ2-1 | NA | NA | TRBV20-1 | CSARDLGASQYNEQFF | TGCAGTGCTAGAGATTTAGGGGCTAGCCAATACAATGAGCAGTTCTTC
TRBJ2-1 | few | NA | TRBV2 | CASSQRTTLNEQFF | TGTGCCAGCAGCCAAAGGACTACCTTGAATGAGCAGTTCTTC
TRBJ2-3 | few | TRBD2 | TRBV5-6 | CASSLGPTSGGTDTQYF | TGTGCCAGCAGCTTGGGACCGACTAGCGGGGGCACAGATACGCAGTATTTT
TRBJ1-6 | few | NA | TRBV28 | CASSPPTDNSPLHF | TGTGCCAGCAGTCCCCCGACGGACAATTCACCCCTCCACTTT
TRBJ2-4 | NA | TRBD1 | TRBV28 | CASSLWSGQDLTLAKNIQYF | TGTGCCAGCAGTTTATGGTCGGGACAGGACCTCACCTTAGCCAAAAACATTCAGTACTTC
TRBJ1-1 | NA | NA | TRBV21-1 | CASSKDGGNTEAFF | TGTGCCAGCAGCAAAGACGGGGGGAACACTGAAGCTTTCTTT
TRBJ1-4 | many | TRBD1 | TRBV6-1 | CASSIPNRQGGGLFF | TGTGCCAGCAGCATCCCGAACCGACAGGGGGGAGGACTGTTTTTT
TRBJ2-5 | NA | TRBD2 | TRBV7-2 | CASSQGLAGATQYF | TGTGCCAGCAGCCAGGGACTAGCGGGAGCAACCCAGTACTTC
TRBJ2-4 | few | NA | TRBV29-1 | CSVSSPGQRAKNIQYF | TGCAGCGTTTCATCCCCCGGACAGAGAGCCAAAAACATTCAGTACTTC
TRBJ1-1 | NA | NA | TRBV6-2/TRBV6-3 | CASSHQPTWNTEAFF | TGTGCCAGCAGTCACCAACCGACGTGGAACACTGAAGCTTTCTTT
TRBJ2-3 | few | TRBD2 | TRBV12-3/TRBV12-4 | CASNPGLAIDTQYF | TGTGCCAGCAACCCGGGACTAGCTATAGATACGCAGTATTTT
TRBJ2-4 | once | NA | TRBV7-9 | CASSLGLGMAKNIQYF | TGTGCCAGCAGCTTAGGACTGGGCATGGCCAAAAACATTCAGTACTTC
TRBJ2-1 | few | TRBD2 | TRBV7-2 | CASNPRGGFVDEQFF | TGTGCCAGCAACCCGCGGGGGGGATTTGTTGATGAGCAGTTCTTC
TRBJ2-2 | few | NA | TRBV4-1 | CASSHPDRKKNTGELFF | TGCGCCAGCAGCCACCCGGACAGAAAAAAGAACACCGGGGAGCTGTTTTTT
TRBJ2-7 | NA | TRBD2 | TRBV27 | CASIRLAGGPYEQYF | TGTGCCAGCATACGACTAGCGGGAGGGCCGTACGAGCAGTACTTC
TRBJ2-7 | NA | NA | TRBV7-2 | CASSLTQWRSSYEQYF | TGTGCCAGCAGCCTTACTCAATGGCGGAGCTCCTACGAGCAGTACTTC
TRBJ2-7 | NA | TRBD2 | TRBV6-1 | CASKQGLAGSYEQYF | TGTGCCAGCAAACAAGGACTAGCGGGATCCTACGAGCAGTACTTC
TRBJ1-6 | NA | NA | TRBV5-1 | CASSLRDQAYSPLHF | TGCGCCAGCAGCCTCAGGGACCAGGCGTATTCACCCCTCCACTTT